A single TCR beta chain is shown here with its context. Its antigen is not identified. CDR1 SGHDT and CDR2 YYEEEE come from the germline V gene. Trimming removed 4 bases from V and 0 bases from J; junction bases left unmatched: 5. This CDR3 region has 17 residues. Method: immunoSEQ multiplex PCR; TCRdb's copy keeps in-frame clones and lacks some. This sample yields some 160,000 clones, of which roughly 92% are seen a single time; about 0.65% belongs to the top ten. The sample belongs to a study of cytomegalovirus exposure and HLA in healthy donors. Study findings and constraints: Within the roughly 120 validation repertoires, first-cohort TCR clusters tended to co-occur, according to a later analysis. The classifier reportedly diagnosed cytomegalovirus status with high sensitivity and specificity.

The sequencing sample was made of PBMCs. The sequence was collected from a man in his late teens or twenties in good health and CMV-seronegative. V usage is TRBV5-6 and J usage is TRBJ1-4; 11 bases align to TRBD1. CDR3 sequence reads: CASSRDRGSATNEKLFF. CDR3 sequence (DNA): TGTGCCAGCAGCCGGGACAGGGGGTCTGCAACTAATGAAAAACTGTTTTTT.